The T cell receptor (beta chain) described here comes from a study of shared clonotypes between healthy human individuals. Notes on this clone: Its specificity is unknown.

General study findings and limits: The donor pool, a small one, limited the genetic and exposure-history diversity represented.

Naive CD8 cells lacked CD45RO, underwent positive selection for CCR7 and left out terminally differentiated effector memory CD45RA+ cells. Sorted-subset replicate PCR reactions were performed with approximately 180 ng DNA, corresponding to tens of thousands of T cell genomes. Repertoires were generated with immunoSEQ multiplex PCR, while TCRdb's copy carries only in-frame clones and drops some. The sample contains about 2.1 million clones, around 93% of which appear only once. Germline V gene sequence: CDR1 SGHVS, CDR2 FQNEAQ. The CDR3 sequence is 15 residues long. Trimming took 4 bases from V and 0 from J, leaving 9 bases between them.

Specimen: naive CD8+ T cells from PBMCs. V is TRBV7-8 and J is TRBJ2-2; D perhaps matches TRBD2 (5 bases). This TCR was sampled from a young man in good health. Some clones in this sample may be carry-over from other donors' samples. CDR3 loop: CASSSRGANTGELFF. The CDR3 DNA follows: TGTGCCAGCAGCTCCCGGGGAGCGAACACCGGGGAGCTGTTTTTT.